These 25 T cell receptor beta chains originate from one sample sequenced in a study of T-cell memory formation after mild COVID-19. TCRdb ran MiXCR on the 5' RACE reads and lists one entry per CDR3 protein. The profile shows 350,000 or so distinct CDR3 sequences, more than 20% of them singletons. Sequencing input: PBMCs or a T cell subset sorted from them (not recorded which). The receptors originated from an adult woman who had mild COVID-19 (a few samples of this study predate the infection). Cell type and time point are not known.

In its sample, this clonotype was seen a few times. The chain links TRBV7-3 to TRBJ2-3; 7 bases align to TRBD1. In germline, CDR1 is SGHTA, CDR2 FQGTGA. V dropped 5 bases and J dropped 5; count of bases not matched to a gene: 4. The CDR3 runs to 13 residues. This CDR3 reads CASSPHRGDTQYF. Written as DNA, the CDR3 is TGTGCCAGCAGCCCCCACAGGGGAGATACGCAGTATTTT.

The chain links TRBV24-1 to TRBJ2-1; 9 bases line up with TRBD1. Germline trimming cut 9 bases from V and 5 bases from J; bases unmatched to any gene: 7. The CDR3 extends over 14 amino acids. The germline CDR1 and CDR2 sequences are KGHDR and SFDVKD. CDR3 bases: TGTGCCACCGGGACCCGGACAGGGGACAATGAGCAGTTCTTC. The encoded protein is CATGTRTGDNEQFF.

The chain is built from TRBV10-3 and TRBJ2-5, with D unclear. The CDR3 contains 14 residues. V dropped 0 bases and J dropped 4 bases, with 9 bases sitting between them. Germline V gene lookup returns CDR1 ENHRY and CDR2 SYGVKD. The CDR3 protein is CAISESGIGETQYF. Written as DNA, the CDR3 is TGTGCCATCAGTGAGTCTGGAATAGGAGAGACCCAGTACTTC.

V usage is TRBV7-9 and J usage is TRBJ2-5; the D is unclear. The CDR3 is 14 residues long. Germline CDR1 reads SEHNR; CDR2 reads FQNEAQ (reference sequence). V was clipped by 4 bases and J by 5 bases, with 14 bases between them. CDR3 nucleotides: TGTGCCAGCAGCTCCGTTGGTGCCAGGGAGACCCAGTACTTC. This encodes CASSSVGARETQYF. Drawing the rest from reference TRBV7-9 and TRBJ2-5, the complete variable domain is DTGVSQNPRHKITKRGQNVTFRCDPISEHNRLYWYRQTLGQGPEFLTYFQNEAQLEKSRLLSDRFSAERPKGSFSTLEIQRTEQGDSAMYLCASSSVGARETQYFGPGTRLLVL.

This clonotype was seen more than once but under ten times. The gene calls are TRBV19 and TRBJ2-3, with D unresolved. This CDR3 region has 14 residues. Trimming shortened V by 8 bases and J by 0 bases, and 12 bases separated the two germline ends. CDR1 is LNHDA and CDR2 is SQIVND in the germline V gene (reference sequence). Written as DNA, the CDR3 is TGTGCCAGTTCGTGGGTGGGGAGCACAGATACGCAGTATTTT. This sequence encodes CASSWVGSTDTQYF.

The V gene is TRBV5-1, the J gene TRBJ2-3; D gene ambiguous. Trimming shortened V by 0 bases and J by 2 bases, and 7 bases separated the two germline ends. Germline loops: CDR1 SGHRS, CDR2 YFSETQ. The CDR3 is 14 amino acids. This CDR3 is CASSLDTFTDTQYF. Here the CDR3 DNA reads TGCGCCAGCAGCTTGGACACTTTCACAGATACGCAGTATTTT.

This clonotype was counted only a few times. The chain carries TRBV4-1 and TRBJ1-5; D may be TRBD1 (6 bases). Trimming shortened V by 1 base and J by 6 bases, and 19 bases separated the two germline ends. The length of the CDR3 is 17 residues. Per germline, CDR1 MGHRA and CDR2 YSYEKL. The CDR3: CASSQGGRGAAIQPQHF. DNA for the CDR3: TGCGCCAGCAGCCAAGGAGGGCGGGGGGCAGCTATTCAGCCCCAGCATTTT.

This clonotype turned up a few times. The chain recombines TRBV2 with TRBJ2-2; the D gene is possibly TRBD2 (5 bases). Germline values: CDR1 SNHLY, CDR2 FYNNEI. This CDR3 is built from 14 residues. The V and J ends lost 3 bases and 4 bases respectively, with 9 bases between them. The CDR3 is CASSDTGSTGELFF. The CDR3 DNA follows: TGTGCCAGCAGTGATACGGGGTCCACCGGGGAGCTGTTTTTT.

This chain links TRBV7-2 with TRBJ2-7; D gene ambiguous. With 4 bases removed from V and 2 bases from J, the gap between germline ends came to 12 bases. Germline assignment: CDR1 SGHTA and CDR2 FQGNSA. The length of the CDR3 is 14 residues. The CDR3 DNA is TGTGCCAGCAGCTCCTTCCGCGACACCTACGAGCAGTACTTC. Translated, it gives CASSSFRDTYEQYF.

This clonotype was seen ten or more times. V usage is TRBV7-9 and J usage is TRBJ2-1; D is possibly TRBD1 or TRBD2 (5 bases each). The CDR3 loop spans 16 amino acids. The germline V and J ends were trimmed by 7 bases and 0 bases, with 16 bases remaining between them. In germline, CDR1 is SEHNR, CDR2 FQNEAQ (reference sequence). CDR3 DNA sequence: TGTGCCAGCACCCCACCGGGACGGAGCTCCTACAATGAGCAGTTCTTC. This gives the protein CASTPPGRSSYNEQFF.

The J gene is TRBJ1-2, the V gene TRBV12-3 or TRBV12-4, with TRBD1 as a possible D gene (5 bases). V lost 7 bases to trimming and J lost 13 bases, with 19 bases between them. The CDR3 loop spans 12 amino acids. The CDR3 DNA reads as TGTGCCAGCACCTTGGGGGGAACCGGTTCCACCTTC. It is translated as CASTLGGTGSTF.

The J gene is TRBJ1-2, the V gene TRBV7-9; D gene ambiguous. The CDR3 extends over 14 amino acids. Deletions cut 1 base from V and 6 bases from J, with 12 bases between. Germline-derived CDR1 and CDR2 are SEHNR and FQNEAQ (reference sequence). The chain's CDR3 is CASSLERGWHGYTF. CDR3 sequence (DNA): TGTGCCAGCAGCTTAGAACGGGGTTGGCATGGCTACACCTTC.

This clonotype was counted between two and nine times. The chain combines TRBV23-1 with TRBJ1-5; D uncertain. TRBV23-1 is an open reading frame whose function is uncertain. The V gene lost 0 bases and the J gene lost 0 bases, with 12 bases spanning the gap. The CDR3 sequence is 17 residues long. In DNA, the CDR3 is TGCGCCAGCAGTCAATCGTCAACAGCCGATAGCAATCAGCCCCAGCATTTT. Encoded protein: CASSQSSTADSNQPQHF.

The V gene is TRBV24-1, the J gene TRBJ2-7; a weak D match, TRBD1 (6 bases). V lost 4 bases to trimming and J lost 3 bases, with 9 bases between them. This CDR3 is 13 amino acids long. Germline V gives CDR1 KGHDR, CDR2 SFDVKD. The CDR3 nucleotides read TGTGCCACCAGTGACCGGGACATCTACGAGCAGTACTTC. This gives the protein CATSDRDIYEQYF.

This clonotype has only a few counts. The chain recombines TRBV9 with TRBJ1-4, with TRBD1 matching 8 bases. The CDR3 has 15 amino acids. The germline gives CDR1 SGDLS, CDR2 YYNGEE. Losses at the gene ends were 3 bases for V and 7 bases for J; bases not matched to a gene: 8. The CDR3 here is CASSASQGAGEKLFF. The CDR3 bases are TGTGCCAGCAGCGCCTCTCAGGGGGCGGGTGAAAAACTGTTTTTT.

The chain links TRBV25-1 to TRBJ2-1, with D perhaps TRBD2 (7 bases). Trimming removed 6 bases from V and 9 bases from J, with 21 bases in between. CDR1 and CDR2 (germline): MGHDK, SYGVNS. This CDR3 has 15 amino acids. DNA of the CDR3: TGTGCCAGCAGGGGAGGGGCAGGGGTTCGGACTGAGCAGTTCTTC. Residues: CASRGGAGVRTEQFF.

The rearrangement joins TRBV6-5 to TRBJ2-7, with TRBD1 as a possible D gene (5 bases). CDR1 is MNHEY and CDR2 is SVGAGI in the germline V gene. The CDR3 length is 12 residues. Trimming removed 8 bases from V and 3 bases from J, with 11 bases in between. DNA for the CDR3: TGTGCCAGCGGTTCAGGGAACTACGAGCAGTACTTC. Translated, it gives CASGSGNYEQYF.

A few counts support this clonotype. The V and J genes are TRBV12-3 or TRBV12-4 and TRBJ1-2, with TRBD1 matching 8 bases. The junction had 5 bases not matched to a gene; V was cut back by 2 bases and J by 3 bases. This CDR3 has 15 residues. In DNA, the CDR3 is TGTGCCAGCAGTTTATTAACAGGGGGTCACTATGGCTACACCTTC. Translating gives CASSLLTGGHYGYTF.

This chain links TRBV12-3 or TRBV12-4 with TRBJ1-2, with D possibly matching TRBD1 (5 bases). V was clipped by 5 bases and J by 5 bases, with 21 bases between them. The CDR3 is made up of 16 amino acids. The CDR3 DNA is TGTGCCAGCAGTCCCCGGCTCCGGGGCGCTGGATATGGCTACACCTTC. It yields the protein CASSPRLRGAGYGYTF.

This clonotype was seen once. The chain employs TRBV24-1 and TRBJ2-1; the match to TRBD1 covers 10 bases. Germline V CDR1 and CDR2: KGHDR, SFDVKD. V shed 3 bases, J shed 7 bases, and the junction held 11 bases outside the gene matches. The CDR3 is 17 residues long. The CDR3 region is CATSDPSGQGIGNEQFF. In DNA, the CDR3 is TGTGCCACCAGTGATCCCTCGGGACAGGGGATAGGAAATGAGCAGTTCTTC.

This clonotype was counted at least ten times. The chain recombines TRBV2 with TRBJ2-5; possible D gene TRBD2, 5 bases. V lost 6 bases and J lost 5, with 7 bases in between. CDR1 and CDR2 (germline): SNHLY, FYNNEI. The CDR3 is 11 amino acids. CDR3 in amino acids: CASSEGETQYF. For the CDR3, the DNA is TGTGCCAGCAGCGAGGGTGAGACCCAGTACTTC.

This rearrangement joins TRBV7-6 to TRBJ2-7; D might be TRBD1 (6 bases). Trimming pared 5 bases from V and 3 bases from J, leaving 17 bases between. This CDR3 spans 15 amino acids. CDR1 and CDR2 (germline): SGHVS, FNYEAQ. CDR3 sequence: CASSPGAAPYYEQYF. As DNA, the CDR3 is TGTGCCAGCAGCCCAGGGGCCGCCCCGTACTACGAGCAGTACTTC.

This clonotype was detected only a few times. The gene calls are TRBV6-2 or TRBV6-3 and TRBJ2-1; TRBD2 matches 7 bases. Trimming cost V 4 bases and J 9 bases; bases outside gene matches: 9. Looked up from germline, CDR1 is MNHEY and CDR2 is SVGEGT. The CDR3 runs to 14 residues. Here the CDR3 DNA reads TGTGCCAGCAGTTTGTGGGAGGGCCGGGGTGAGCAGTTCTTC. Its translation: CASSLWEGRGEQFF.

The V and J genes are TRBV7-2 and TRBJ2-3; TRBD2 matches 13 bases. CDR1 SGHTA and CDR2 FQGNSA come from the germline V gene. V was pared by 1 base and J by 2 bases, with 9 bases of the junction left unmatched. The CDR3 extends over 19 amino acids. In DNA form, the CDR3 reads TGTGCCAGCAGCTTAGTAGCCACACTAGCGGGAGGGTTCACAGATACGCAGTATTTT. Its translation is CASSLVATLAGGFTDTQYF.

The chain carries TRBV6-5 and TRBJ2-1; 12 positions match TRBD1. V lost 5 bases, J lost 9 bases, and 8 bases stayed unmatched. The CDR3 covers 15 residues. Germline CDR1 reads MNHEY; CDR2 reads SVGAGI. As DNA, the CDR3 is TGTGCCAGCAGTAGGGACAGGGGGCATTACGGTGAGCAGTTCTTC. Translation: CASSRDRGHYGEQFF.